The present TCR beta chain was sequenced within a study of cytomegalovirus exposure and HLA in healthy donors. Study-level background: It was reported in a later analysis that the approximately 120 validation repertoires used the same platform as the approximately 600 first-cohort repertoires.

Separation from the roughly 700-subject first cohort characterized the approximately 120-subject validation cohort, to which the donors belonged. Repertoires were generated with immunoSEQ multiplex PCR, while TCRdb's copy carries only in-frame clones and drops some. The sample has a few hundred thousand clones, 90% seen once. Of note for this clone: Its target is not known.

The CDR3 has 15 amino acids. V was trimmed by 4 bases and J by 7 bases, leaving 17 bases between them. From germline, CDR1 is MNHEY and CDR2 SVGAGI. General study points: In a later analysis, first-cohort TCR clusters were found to tend to co-occur in the roughly 120 validation repertoires. Through in vitro validation, a few CMV-associated chains were shown to be specific for CMV antigens.

Sequencing used PBMCs. The TCR originated in a woman between 18 and 29 years old in good health and CMV-seronegative. The chain employs TRBV6-5 and TRBJ2-1; D might be TRBD2 (6 bases). The CDR3 sequence: CASSFSDYADNEQFF. As DNA, the CDR3 is TGTGCCAGCAGTTTTTCGGACTACGCGGATAATGAGCAGTTCTTC.